Below are 18 T cell receptor beta chains sequenced from a single sample in a study of response to subunit inactivated influenza vaccine. TCRdb processed the RT-PCR reads anew with MiXCR; each CDR3 protein has one entry. The sample has 430,000 or so distinct CDR3 sequences; approximately 11% are singletons. The starting material was PBMCs from blood, obtained more than 35 days after vaccination. These receptors were taken from a man between 45 and 60 years old who received an inactivated influenza vaccine.

The chain employs TRBV6-1 and TRBJ1-6, with TRBD1 matching over 8 bases. The CDR3 extends over 13 amino acids. The germline V gene encodes CDR1 MNHNS and CDR2 SASEGT. With V trimmed by 4 bases and J by 10 bases, 3 bases remained unmatched. The CDR3 spells CASSVRDRSPLHF. CDR3 nucleotide sequence: TGTGCCAGCAGTGTCAGGGACAGGTCACCCCTCCACTTT.

Only a few counts were recorded for this clonotype. V and J are TRBV15 and TRBJ2-3; TRBD2 aligns across 7 bases. The germline gives CDR1 LNHNV, CDR2 YYDKDF (reference sequence). This CDR3 spans 20 amino acids. Trimming removed 2 bases from V and 1 base from J; junction bases left unmatched: 18. For the CDR3, the DNA is TGTGCCACCAGCAGATTTCCCCCCCAGCGGGGAAGAGCTCGCACAGATACGCAGTATTTT. It is translated as CATSRFPPQRGRARTDTQYF.

This clonotype was recorded many times. The CDR3, as DNA: TGCAGCGTTGAAGAGGCCCGACTTAACGAGCAGTTCTTC. Translation: CSVEEARLNEQFF. V gene TRBV29-1 combines with J gene TRBJ2-1; the D is unclear. This CDR3 is 13 amino acids long. From germline, CDR1 is SQVTM and CDR2 ANQGSEA. V lost 0 bases and J lost 10, with 13 bases in between.

The V gene is TRBV7-6, the J gene TRBJ2-7; D remains ambiguous. CDR1 and CDR2 (germline): SGHVS, FNYEAQ. CDR3 length: 11 amino acids. V lost 3 bases, J lost 8 bases, and 8 bases lay in between. The CDR3 sequence: CASSFGLQQYF. The DNA of the CDR3 is TGTGCCAGCAGCTTCGGATTACAGCAGTACTTC.

The chain uses TRBV15 and TRBJ2-5; possible D gene TRBD1, 6 bases. Germline V lookup: CDR1 LNHNV, CDR2 YYDKDF (reference sequence). Trimming took off 0 bases at V and 4 bases at J, with 18 bases between the two ends. This CDR3 is 17 amino acids long. CDR3 amino acids: CATSRESWGPRGETQYF. The CDR3 DNA sequence: TGTGCCACCAGCAGAGAAAGCTGGGGGCCTAGGGGAGAGACCCAGTACTTC. Using reference TRBV15 and TRBJ2-5 for the parts outside the CDR3, the full variable domain is DAMVIQNPRYQVTQFGKPVTLSCSQTLNHNVMYWYQQKSSQAPKLLFHYYDKDFNNEADTPDNFQSRRPNTSFCFLDIRSPGLGDTAMYLCATSRESWGPRGETQYFGPGTRLLVL.

The chain has TRBV29-1 and TRBJ2-1; 9 nucleotides agree with TRBD2. Germline values: CDR1 SQVTM, CDR2 ANQGSEA. The J segment lost 8 bases and the V segment lost 7 bases, leaving 24 bases of the junction unmatched. The CDR3 is 18 amino acids. The DNA for the CDR3 is TGCAGCGCCCGAGGGGTGGCTAGCGGGGCCCTGCCACAATATGAGCAGTTCTTC. It specifies CSARGVASGALPQYEQFF.

This clonotype was counted only a few times. The V gene is TRBV7-3, the J gene TRBJ2-1; D call uncertain. The germline gives CDR1 SGHTA, CDR2 FQGTGA. The CDR3 runs 13 residues. V dropped 4 bases and J dropped 7 bases, with 11 bases sitting between them. The CDR3: CASSSLNPNEQFF. The CDR3 DNA follows: TGTGCCAGCAGCTCGCTTAATCCGAATGAGCAGTTCTTC. The entire variable domain, with the rest obtained from reference TRBV7-3 and TRBJ2-1, is as follows: GAGVSQTPSNKVTEKGKYVELRCDPISGHTALYWYRQSLGQGPEFLIYFQGTGAADDSGLPNDRFFAVRPEGSVSTLKIQRTERGDSAVYLCASSSLNPNEQFFGPGTRLTVL.

J is TRBJ1-1 and V is TRBV14; no clear D gene. Per the germline V gene, CDR1 is SGHDN and CDR2 is FVKESK. With 4 bases removed from V and 1 base from J, the gap between germline ends came to 10 bases. This CDR3 comprises 14 residues. CDR3: CASSRLRGNTEAFF. CDR3 DNA: TGTGCCAGCAGCCGCCTGCGGGGGAACACTGAAGCTTTCTTT.

This clonotype was seen only a few times. The chain couples TRBV20-1 to TRBJ1-5, with D perhaps TRBD1 (6 bases). CDR3 size: 19 residues. Trimming left V 4 bases short and J 5 bases short, with 30 bases between. Per germline, CDR1 DFQATT and CDR2 SNEGSKA (reference sequence). The CDR3 here is CSAIDLSTGHLLWHQPQHF. CDR3 bases: TGCAGTGCTATAGATCTATCGACGGGACACCTTTTATGGCATCAGCCCCAGCATTTT.

In its sample, this clonotype was seen many times. The J gene is TRBJ2-1, the V gene TRBV12-3 or TRBV12-4; 8 bases match TRBD2. The ends lost 3 bases at V and 2 bases at J; junction bases unmatched: 24. The CDR3 runs to 22 residues. CDR3: CASSFRPQPRIMREDTYNEQFF. The CDR3 bases are TGTGCCAGCAGTTTCCGTCCCCAGCCCAGGATTATGCGGGAGGACACCTACAATGAGCAGTTCTTC.

The J gene is TRBJ2-7, the V gene TRBV20-1; the D is unclear. Trimming took 6 bases from V and 2 from J, leaving 14 bases between them. This CDR3 is 13 amino acids long. Germline CDR1 reads DFQATT; CDR2 reads SNEGSKA (reference sequence). For the CDR3, the DNA is TGCAGTGCGCCCGGGCCCGGTCCCTACGAGCAGTACTTC. It translates to CSAPGPGPYEQYF.

This chain links TRBV7-8 with TRBJ2-7; D call uncertain. CDR3 length: 15 amino acids. The V end was cut by 5 bases, the J end by 0 bases, with 14 bases between. Per germline, CDR1 SGHVS and CDR2 FQNEAQ. The CDR3 protein is CASSHLTDLSYEQYF. CDR3 nucleotides: TGTGCCAGCAGCCACCTAACGGACCTCTCCTACGAGCAGTACTTC.

This clonotype was detected only a few times. This sequence joins TRBV5-6 and TRBJ2-6; D is perhaps TRBD1 (6 bases). The CDR3 is made up of 16 amino acids. Germline V gives CDR1 SGHDT, CDR2 YYEEEE. Trimming pared 3 bases from V and 0 bases from J, leaving 10 bases between. For the CDR3, the DNA is TGTGCCAGCAGCTCTACAGGGCGCTCTGGGGCCAACGTCCTGACTTTC. It codes for CASSSTGRSGANVLTF.

Ten or more counts support this clonotype. The chain has TRBV15 and TRBJ2-6, with D possibly matching TRBD2 (5 bases). Germline V gene data show CDR1 as LNHNV and CDR2 as YYDKDF (reference sequence). The CDR3 is 22 amino acids. The V gene lost 1 base and the J gene lost 0 bases, with 25 bases spanning the gap. This CDR3 reads CATSRVQFGEWGTNSGANVLTF. In DNA form, the CDR3 reads TGTGCCACCAGCAGAGTTCAGTTTGGGGAGTGGGGTACCAACTCTGGGGCCAACGTCCTGACTTTC.

The table lists this clonotype with a few counts. The chain employs TRBV10-3 and TRBJ2-2; D call uncertain. Trimming removed 1 base at V and 3 bases at J, with 6 bases between. CDR1 is ENHRY and CDR2 is SYGVKD in the germline V gene. The CDR3 consists of 14 residues. CDR3 residues: CAISEWADTGELFF. The CDR3 coding sequence is TGTGCCATCAGTGAGTGGGCCGACACCGGGGAGCTGTTTTTT.

V is TRBV20-1 and J is TRBJ2-4; a possible D gene is TRBD2 (6 bases). The CDR3 loop spans 13 amino acids. Trimming shortened V by 6 bases and J by 6 bases, and 15 bases separated the two germline ends. Germline V gives CDR1 DFQATT, CDR2 SNEGSKA (reference sequence). The CDR3 reads CSAPMDYSNIQYF. DNA of the CDR3: TGCAGTGCCCCAATGGACTACTCAAACATTCAGTACTTC.

This clonotype turned up a few times. J is TRBJ2-7 and V is TRBV20-1, with a tentative D call TRBD1 (5 bases). The CDR3 contains 14 residues. V was pared by 0 bases and J by 1 base, with 10 bases between. Germline loops: CDR1 DFQATT, CDR2 SNEGSKA (reference sequence). For the CDR3, the DNA is TGCAGTGCTAGAGATCTACAGGCATCCTACGAGCAGTACTTC. This translates into CSARDLQASYEQYF.

This clonotype occurred many times. This chain connects TRBV7-6 to TRBJ2-5; a weak D match, TRBD1 (5 bases). CDR3 size: 11 residues. The V gene's germline CDR1 is SGHVS and CDR2 FNYEAQ. The V gene lost 2 bases and the J gene lost 14 bases, with 12 bases spanning the gap. CDR3 DNA sequence: TGTGCCAGCAGCTTATTGGGGCCTCGCTACTTC. Translation gives CASSLLGPRYF.